The 14 T cell receptor beta chains in this list originate from one sample, sequenced in a study of beta chain features in type 1 diabetes. The isolated RNA, all of it, was reverse transcribed, so expressed TCRB transcripts were what got sequenced. Libraries were prepared by immunoSEQ multiplex PCR; TCRdb keeps only in-frame clonotypes and omits some of them. The sample shows 900,000 or so clones, under 20% of them seen only once. Sample: naive CD4+ T cells from blood. All receptors derive from a woman younger than 30 in good health.

This clone was observed a handful of times. The genes are TRBV9 and TRBJ2-2, with D unclear. The germline V and J ends were trimmed by 0 bases and 4 bases, with 7 bases remaining between them. Germline-derived CDR1 and CDR2 are SGDLS and YYNGEE. This CDR3 has 14 amino acids. The CDR3 region is CASSVGRVTGELFF. CDR3 nucleotide sequence: TGTGCCAGCAGCGTAGGTCGAGTCACCGGGGAGCTGTTTTTT.

The rearrangement links TRBV27 to TRBJ2-6, with D tentatively TRBD1 (5 bases). The ends were cut back, 7 bases at V and 1 base at J, with 14 bases in the middle. The CDR3 consists of 16 residues. Germline V gene data show CDR1 as MNHEY and CDR2 as SMNVEV (reference sequence). The CDR3 protein is CASTRGDSSGANVLTF. The CDR3 DNA follows: TGTGCCAGCACCCGCGGAGACAGTTCTGGGGCCAACGTCCTGACTTTC.

J is TRBJ2-3 and V is TRBV7-2; D may be TRBD2 (5 bases). The V end lost 0 bases, the J end lost 6 bases, and 7 bases lay between the germline ends. CDR3 size: 13 residues. Germline CDR1 SGHTA, CDR2 FQGNSA. In DNA form, the CDR3 reads TGTGCCAGCAGCTTAGCCCCGGGGGATACGCAGTATTTT. Amino acid sequence: CASSLAPGDTQYF.

This sequence joins TRBV20-1 and TRBJ2-7, with 12 bases identical to TRBD1. The CDR3 runs 11 residues. CDR1 and CDR2 from the germline V gene are DFQATT and SNEGSKA (reference sequence). CDR3 sequence (DNA): TGCGCGGGACAGGGGGCATACGAGCAGTACTTC. Its translation is CAGQGAYEQYF.

This clone was counted only a few times. The rearrangement uses TRBV6-5 and TRBJ1-4; weak D call: TRBD1 (6 bases). The V gene lost 3 bases and the J gene lost 14 bases, with 10 bases spanning the gap. The CDR3 contains 11 residues. Germline-derived CDR1 and CDR2 are MNHEY and SVGAGI. The CDR3 protein is CASSYGGRLFF. CDR3 nucleotide sequence: TGTGCCAGCAGTTATGGGGGGCGTCTGTTTTTT.

For this clone: This specimen includes other DNA sequences encoding the same CDR3. Here the CDR3 DNA reads TGTGCCAGCAGTTTGCACAGCGGGCTGGCCTACGAGCAGTACTTC. Translating gives CASSLHSGLAYEQYF. V gene TRBV27 combines with J gene TRBJ2-7; maybe TRBD2 (6 bases). CDR3 length equals 15 residues. The germline V gene encodes CDR1 MNHEY and CDR2 SMNVEV (reference sequence). Trimming took 3 bases from V and 2 from J, leaving 14 bases between them.

This clone was seen more than once but under ten times. This chain uses TRBV13 with TRBJ2-7; D call uncertain. V shed 0 bases and J shed 0 bases, with 12 bases lying between them. This CDR3 comprises 16 residues. Germline V CDR1 and CDR2: PRHDT, FYEKMQ (reference sequence). The CDR3 bases are TGTGCCAGCAGCTTAGGCCGACACTCGAGCTCCTACGAGCAGTACTTC. Its protein product is CASSLGRHSSSYEQYF.

The V and J genes are TRBV7-2 and TRBJ1-1; TRBD1 matches at 9 bases. This CDR3 is built from 17 residues. Germline trimming cut 5 bases from V and 1 base from J; bases unmatched to any gene: 11. Germline V gives CDR1 SGHTA, CDR2 FQGNSA. Here the CDR3 reads CASSTTGTGTRNTEAFF. CDR3 sequence (DNA): TGTGCCAGCAGCACTACCGGGACAGGGACACGGAACACTGAAGCTTTCTTT.

The rearrangement joins TRBV18 to TRBJ2-1, with 7 positions matching TRBD2. V lost 10 bases to trimming and J lost 0 bases; unmatched junction nucleotides: 9. CDR3 size: 15 residues. The germline V gene encodes CDR1 KGHSH and CDR2 LQKENI. The CDR3 is CATGASGYSYNEQFF. In DNA form, the CDR3 reads TGTGCCACCGGGGCTAGCGGATACTCCTACAATGAGCAGTTCTTC.

Only a few counts were recorded for this clone. The V call is TRBV10-3, the J call TRBJ1-1; D unresolved. The CDR3 has 12 residues. Deletions cut 8 bases from V and 6 bases from J, with 13 bases between. Per germline, CDR1 ENHRY and CDR2 SYGVKD. Written as DNA, the CDR3 is TGTGCCATCGGTTTTGTAAGGGCTGAAGCTTTCTTT. Its translation is CAIGFVRAEAFF.

The chain links TRBV28 to TRBJ1-1, with TRBD1 matching over 9 bases. The CDR3 covers 15 residues. Losses at the gene ends were 6 bases for V and 1 base for J; bases not matched to a gene: 6. Germline CDR1 and CDR2: MDHEN and SYDVKM. For the CDR3, the DNA is TGTGCCAGCAGCACAGGGGGCGCGGGGAACACTGAAGCTTTCTTT. Its translation is CASSTGGAGNTEAFF.

This clone was seen more than once but under ten times. The rearrangement links TRBV28 to TRBJ2-4; D not resolved. Trimming removed 1 base at V and 3 bases at J, with 19 bases between. Germline V lookup: CDR1 MDHEN, CDR2 SYDVKM. The CDR3 covers 18 residues. The CDR3 here is CASSLFGPVLSGKNIQYF. DNA for the CDR3: TGTGCCAGCAGTTTATTTGGCCCGGTTCTATCTGGCAAAAACATTCAGTACTTC.

CDR3 region: CASSHGPGTQYF. DNA for the CDR3: TGTGCCAGCAGCCACGGCCCAGGGACCCAGTACTTC. The chain combines TRBV14 with TRBJ2-5; no reliable D call. From germline, CDR1 is SGHDN and CDR2 FVKESK. Trimming left V 3 bases short and J 7 bases short, with 9 bases between. The CDR3 runs to 12 residues.

This clone occurred a few times. The rearrangement uses TRBV2 and TRBJ2-7, with 7 bases lining up with TRBD2. V dropped 6 bases and J dropped 0; count of bases not matched to a gene: 8. Germline CDR1 SNHLY, CDR2 FYNNEI. The CDR3 consists of 15 residues. The CDR3 bases are TGTGCCAGCAGAGACTCGTCTAGCGGCTCCTACGAGCAGTACTTC. It specifies CASRDSSSGSYEQYF.